This is a list of T cell receptor beta chains from one sample in a study of blood T cell repertoires in COVID-19. Repertoires were generated with immunoSEQ multiplex PCR, while TCRdb's copy carries only in-frame clones and drops some. The sample lists approximately 58,000 clones; 80% to 90% were seen once. The sequencing input was peripheral blood. The receptors stem from a woman aged 55-69 years with acute or convalescent COVID-19. The CDR3 runs from the conserved cysteine through the conserved F or W. Fields, in order: J gene, clone size, D gene, V gene, CDR3 DNA, CDR3 protein. D genes are given only for firm matches. Clone sizes are given selectively: once, few, many, or a class where the clone is expanded.

>TRBJ1-4|.|TRBD1|TRBV19
TGTGCCAGTAGTATAGGGGGGGGACAGGGTCGTGAAAAACTGTTTTTT
CASSIGGGQGREKLFF
>TRBJ1-1|.|.|TRBV29-1
TGCAGCGCCTTAAAACAGGTGAACACTGAAGCTTTCTTT
CSALKQVNTEAFF
>TRBJ2-7|.|.|TRBV18
TGTGCCAGCTCACCACCGGGGAGGCCCTACGAGCAGTACTTC
CASSPPGRPYEQYF
>TRBJ2-7|.|TRBD2|TRBV6-2/TRBV6-3
TGTGCCAGCAGTCGCGGACTAGCGGGGGGACCAAGCTACGAGCAGTACTTC
CASSRGLAGGPSYEQYF
>TRBJ1-1|.|TRBD1|TRBV13
TGTGCCAGCAGCGGAGGGGGCTCCGCTGAAGCTTTCTTT
CASSGGGSAEAFF
>TRBJ2-1|few|TRBD2|TRBV10-3
TGTGCCATCAGTGAAGGGACTAGGCACAATGAGCAGTTCTTC
CAISEGTRHNEQFF
>TRBJ1-3|.|.|TRBV2
TGTGCCAGCGGGCCCGGCGGGGACGGCCACACCATATATTTT
CASGPGGDGHTIYF
>TRBJ1-1|.|TRBD1|TRBV5-1
TGCGCCAGCAGCTTACAGGGGTCGATGAACACTGAAGCTTTCTTT
CASSLQGSMNTEAFF
>TRBJ1-4|.|.|TRBV2
TGTGCCAGCAAGAGTTCACGTAGTGAAAAACTGTTTTTT
CASKSSRSEKLFF
>TRBJ2-1|.|TRBD2|TRBV3-1/TRBV3-2
TGTGCCAGCAGCCCGGGACTAGCGGGGGGAGGCTATGAGCAGTTCTTC
CASSPGLAGGGYEQFF
>TRBJ1-2|.|TRBD1|TRBV3-1/TRBV3-2
TGTGCCAGCAGCCAAGGAGGGACAGGGAACTATGGCTACACCTTC
CASSQGGTGNYGYTF
>TRBJ1-1|few|TRBD1|TRBV3-1/TRBV3-2
TGTGCCTCCGAAGGGGGCGGCCTGAACACTGAAGCTTTCTTT
CASEGGGLNTEAFF
>TRBJ1-2|once|TRBD1|TRBV19
TGTGCCAGTAGTATCTCAGGGGGCTATGGCTACACCTTC
CASSISGGYGYTF
>TRBJ2-5|.|TRBD2|TRBV10-1
TGCGCCAGCAGTGAGCCCGGGCCGGGACTAGCGGCATATCAAGAGACCCAGTACTTC
CASSEPGPGLAAYQETQYF
>TRBJ1-1|.|.|TRBV11-2
TGTGCCAGCAGCGCCGGGTCGGGGGGCACTGAAGCTTTCTTT
CASSAGSGGTEAFF
>TRBJ2-7|.|.|TRBV6-5
TGTGCCAGCAGTTACCGCGGCCGGAAAGAACACTACGAGCAGTACTTC
CASSYRGRKEHYEQYF
>TRBJ1-3|.|.|TRBV6-5
TGTGCCAGCCGGGGGTGGGGGAAGTCAGGAAACACCATATATTTT
CASRGWGKSGNTIYF
>TRBJ2-1|.|.|TRBV5-4
TGTGCCAGCAGCTTGGGGACTTCCGTGAACTACAATGAGCAGTTCTTC
CASSLGTSVNYNEQFF
>TRBJ1-3|.|TRBD1|TRBV5-1
TGCGCCAGCAGTCGGGATCTACAGGGGGCAGATGGAAACACCATATATTTT
CASSRDLQGADGNTIYF
>TRBJ2-7|once|.|TRBV30
TGTGCCTGGAGTGGCGACTACGAGCAGTACTTC
CAWSGDYEQYF
>TRBJ2-7|once|.|TRBV5-1
TGCGCCAGCAGCTTGGAGCCAGGGGACTACGAGCAGTACTTC
CASSLEPGDYEQYF
>TRBJ2-3|.|.|TRBV7-2
TGTGCCAGCAGCCTTGATGCGTCCTACACAGATACGCAGTATTTT
CASSLDASYTDTQYF
>TRBJ1-5|.|.|TRBV7-9
TGTGCCAGCAGCTTAGACGGGACAAATCAGCCCCAGCATTTT
CASSLDGTNQPQHF
>TRBJ1-2|.|TRBD1|TRBV7-3
TGTGCCAGCAGCCGGACCGGGACAGGGGGCGGCTACACCTTC
CASSRTGTGGGYTF
>TRBJ2-1|.|TRBD2|TRBV5-1
TGCGCCAGCAGCTTAACCGGGACTACATACAATGAGCAGTTCTTC
CASSLTGTTYNEQFF
>TRBJ1-1|.|.|TRBV15
TGTGCCACCAAGATGACAGACATGAACACTGAAGCTTTCTTT
CATKMTDMNTEAFF
>TRBJ2-3|.|TRBD2|TRBV7-3
TGTGCCAGCAGCTTAACAGCGGGGGGGCACGCAGATACGCAGTATTTT
CASSLTAGGHADTQYF
>TRBJ1-1|.|.|TRBV5-1
TGCGCCAGCAAGGAGGGAATGAACACTGAAGCTTTCTTT
CASKEGMNTEAFF
>TRBJ2-2|.|TRBD1|TRBV29-1
TGCAGCGGTGGACAGGGGGCCGGGGAGCTGTTTTTT
CSGGQGAGELFF
>TRBJ2-7|.|.|TRBV7-6
TGTGCCAGCAGCTTTTACAGGGACAACGAGCAGTACTTC
CASSFYRDNEQYF
>TRBJ1-1|.|TRBD1|TRBV7-9
TGTGCCAGCAGCTTAGGGTCAGGGGGCTTCACTGAAGCTTTCTTT
CASSLGSGGFTEAFF